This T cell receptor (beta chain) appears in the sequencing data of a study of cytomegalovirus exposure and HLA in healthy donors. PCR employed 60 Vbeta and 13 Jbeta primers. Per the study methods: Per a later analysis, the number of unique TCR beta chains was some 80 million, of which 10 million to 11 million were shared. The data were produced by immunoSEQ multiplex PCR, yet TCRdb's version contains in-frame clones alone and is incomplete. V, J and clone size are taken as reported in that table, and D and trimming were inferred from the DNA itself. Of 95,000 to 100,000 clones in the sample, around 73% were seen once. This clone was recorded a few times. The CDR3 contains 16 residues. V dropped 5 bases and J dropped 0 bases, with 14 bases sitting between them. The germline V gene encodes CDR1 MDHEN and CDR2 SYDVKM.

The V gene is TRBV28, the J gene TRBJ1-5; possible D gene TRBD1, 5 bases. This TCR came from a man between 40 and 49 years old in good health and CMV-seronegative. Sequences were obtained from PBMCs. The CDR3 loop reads CASSPGGRDSNQPQHF. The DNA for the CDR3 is TGTGCCAGCAGTCCCGGGGGTAGAGATAGCAATCAGCCCCAGCATTTT.